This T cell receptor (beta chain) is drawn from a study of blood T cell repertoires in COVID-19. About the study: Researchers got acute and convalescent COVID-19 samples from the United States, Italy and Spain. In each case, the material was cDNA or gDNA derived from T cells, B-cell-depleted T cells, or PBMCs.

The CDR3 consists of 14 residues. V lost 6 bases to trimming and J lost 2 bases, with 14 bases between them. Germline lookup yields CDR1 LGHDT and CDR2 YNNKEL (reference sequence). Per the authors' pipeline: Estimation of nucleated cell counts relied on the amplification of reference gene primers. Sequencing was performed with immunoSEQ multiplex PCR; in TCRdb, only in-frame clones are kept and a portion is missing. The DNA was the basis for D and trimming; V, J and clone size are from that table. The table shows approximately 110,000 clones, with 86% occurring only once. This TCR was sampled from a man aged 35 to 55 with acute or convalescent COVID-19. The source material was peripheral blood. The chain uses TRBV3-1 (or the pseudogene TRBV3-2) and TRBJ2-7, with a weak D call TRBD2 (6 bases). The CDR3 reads CASSWRGTTYEQYF. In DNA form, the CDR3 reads TGTGCCAGCAGTTGGCGGGGAACGACCTACGAGCAGTACTTC.